These 18 T cell receptor beta chains were all obtained from the same sample, sequenced in a study of T-cell memory formation after mild COVID-19 (dated by TCRdb to the early 2020s). Receptors were amplified or captured by 5' RACE. For sequencing, an Illumina NovaSeq 6000 was employed. TCRdb handled the public reads itself, with Q25 trimming in fastp and clone calling in MiXCR, and kept productive beta chains. For every CDR3 protein sequence, its rows merge into one entry that carries the most common genes and DNA. The sample table records 500,000 to 550,000 distinct CDR3 sequences; about 20% of these occur just once. The ten biggest clones cover 9.5% to 15% of the sample. The sample comprised PBMCs or a T cell subset sorted from them (not recorded which). The receptors derive from an adult woman who had mild COVID-19 (a few samples of this study predate the infection). The sample titles of this study are shuffled in the database, so cell type and time point are left out; the donor was told from shared clones.

This clonotype was seen only a few times. J is TRBJ2-2 and V is TRBV6-2 or TRBV6-3; no firm D call. Germline V gene data show CDR1 as MNHEY and CDR2 as SVGEGT. This CDR3 has 18 amino acids. Trimming stripped 6 bases from V and 3 bases from J, with 23 bases between. The CDR3 sequence is CASSRSGWNSKDTGELFF. The CDR3 DNA is TGTGCCAGCAGCCGCTCAGGTTGGAATTCAAAGGACACCGGGGAGCTGTTTTTT.

This clonotype was counted only a few times. The chain is built from TRBV7-2 and TRBJ2-3; unclear D gene. Trimming stripped 6 bases from V and 2 bases from J, with 12 bases between. The CDR3 runs 14 residues. Germline CDR1 and CDR2: SGHTA and FQGNSA. CDR3 loop: CASSLRAVTDTQYF. CDR3 in DNA: TGTGCCAGCAGTCTACGGGCCGTCACAGATACGCAGTATTTT. The variable domain in full, completed from reference TRBV7-2 and TRBJ2-3, reads GAGVSQSPSNKVTEKGKDVELRCDPISGHTALYWYRQSLGQGLEFLIYFQGNSAPDKSGLPSDRFSAERTGGSVSTLTIQRTQQEDSAVYLCASSLRAVTDTQYFGPGTRLTVL.

The table lists this clonotype with many counts. The chain joins TRBV3-1 to TRBJ2-7; D is possibly TRBD1 (5 bases). V was cut by 0 bases and J by 1 base, with 13 bases left in between. There are 16 residues in the CDR3. CDR1 is LGHDT and CDR2 is YNNKEL in the germline V gene (reference sequence). CDR3 nucleotides: TGTGCCAGCAGCCAAGATGAGGACATTCAATCCTACGAGCAGTACTTC. Translation gives CASSQDEDIQSYEQYF.

The V gene is TRBV20-1, the J gene TRBJ1-2, with D maybe TRBD1 (5 bases). Germline CDR1 reads DFQATT; CDR2 reads SNEGSKA (reference sequence). The CDR3 totals 16 residues. The germline V and J ends were trimmed by 5 bases and 7 bases, with 26 bases remaining between them. The CDR3, as DNA: TGCAGTGCTGACATACTTAACTCGGGGCCGATGGGTGGCTACACCTTC. It specifies CSADILNSGPMGGYTF.

This clonotype came up a few times. The chain couples TRBV7-9 to TRBJ1-5, with a possible D match to TRBD1 (6 bases). CDR1 and CDR2 (germline): SEHNR, FQNEAQ (reference sequence). The CDR3 has 13 residues. The V and J ends lost 5 bases and 3 bases respectively, with 8 bases between them. CDR3 DNA: TGTGCCAGCAGCCGACAGGACAATCAGCCCCAGCATTTT. Protein product: CASSRQDNQPQHF.

The J gene is TRBJ2-6, the V gene TRBV3-2. TRBV3-2 is a pseudogene segment. This CDR3 is 15 amino acids long. CDR3 DNA sequence: TGTGCCAGCAGCCAAGTATCCCCTGGGGCCAACGTCCTGACTTTC. It specifies CASSQVSPGANVLTF.

A few counts support this clonotype. This sequence joins TRBV27 and TRBJ2-5, with D unclear. Per germline, CDR1 MNHEY and CDR2 SMNVEV (reference sequence). The CDR3 runs to 13 residues. V lost 0 bases and J 4 bases, leaving 6 bases between the germline ends. The CDR3 protein is CASSLSLLETQYF. In nucleotides, the CDR3 is TGTGCCAGCAGTTTATCCCTTTTAGAGACCCAGTACTTC.

The table lists this clonotype with a few counts. The chain links TRBV9 to TRBJ1-2, with D hard to call. V was trimmed by 4 bases and J by 3 bases, leaving 10 bases between them. The length of the CDR3 is 13 residues. CDR1 is SGDLS, CDR2 YYNGEE, per germline. The CDR3 coding sequence is TGTGCCAGCAGCCCCTCGGAGTACTATGGCTACACCTTC. It yields the protein CASSPSEYYGYTF.

The chain links TRBV6-2 or TRBV6-3 to TRBJ2-2, with D hard to call. The germline V gene has CDR1 MNHEY and CDR2 SVGEGT. The CDR3 sequence is 13 residues long. V was shortened by 7 bases and J by 7 bases, with 13 bases between the two germline ends. CDR3 sequence reads: CASTQVLSGELFF. CDR3 bases: TGTGCCAGCACGCAGGTTCTTAGCGGGGAGCTGTTTTTT.

The sample holds a few counts of this clonotype. The genes are TRBV5-1 and TRBJ2-1; 7 nucleotides align to TRBD2. This CDR3 has 20 amino acids. With V trimmed by 2 bases and J by 2 bases, 19 bases remained unmatched. The germline V gene encodes CDR1 SGHRS and CDR2 YFSETQ. The DNA for the CDR3 is TGCGCCAGCAGCTTTTTCCCCCGGGACTTGCGGGGGAGGCCCTACAATGAGCAGTTCTTC. Its translation is CASSFFPRDLRGRPYNEQFF.

The chain's CDR3 is CASSLGDRAHGYTF. The CDR3 DNA is TGCGCCAGCAGCTTGGGGGACAGGGCACATGGCTACACCTTC. V gene TRBV5-1 combines with J gene TRBJ1-2, with 9 bases lining up with TRBD1. CDR1 and CDR2 from the germline V gene are SGHRS and YFSETQ. CDR3 length equals 14 residues. Trimming at V came to 0 bases and at J to 6 bases, leaving 3 bases not matched to a gene.

The CDR3 here is CASSLLRGGYFSYEQYF. The CDR3 DNA sequence: TGTGCCAGCAGCTTACTTAGGGGAGGCTATTTCTCCTACGAGCAGTACTTC. J is TRBJ2-7 and V is TRBV7-9; D might be TRBD2 (6 bases). The CDR3 runs 17 residues. V lost 2 bases to trimming and J lost 0 bases, with 17 bases between them. Germline lookup yields CDR1 SEHNR and CDR2 FQNEAQ (reference sequence).

This clonotype has more than one count but fewer than ten. V is TRBV7-6 and J is TRBJ2-1; TRBD2 matches at 8 bases. CDR3 size: 16 residues. With V trimmed by 5 bases and J by 5 bases, 11 bases remained unmatched. Germline V gene data show CDR1 as SGHVS and CDR2 as FNYEAQ. The CDR3 sequence: CASSPDRGGPDNEQFF. CDR3 in DNA: TGTGCCAGCAGCCCCGACCGCGGGGGGCCGGACAATGAGCAGTTCTTC.

The J gene is TRBJ1-5, the V gene TRBV7-9; D perhaps matches TRBD1 (6 bases). CDR1 is SEHNR and CDR2 is FQNEAQ in the germline V gene (reference sequence). Trimming stripped 4 bases from V and 6 bases from J, with 10 bases between. The CDR3 is 13 amino acids. For the CDR3, the DNA is TGTGCCAGCAGCTCACAGGGAGGTCAGCCCCAGCATTTT. As protein: CASSSQGGQPQHF.

This clonotype has a count of ten or more. The chain couples TRBV20-1 to TRBJ2-7; TRBD1 matches at 10 bases. In germline, CDR1 is DFQATT, CDR2 SNEGSKA (reference sequence). Trimming removed 6 bases from V and 3 bases from J; junction bases left unmatched: 17. The length of the CDR3 is 17 residues. The CDR3 is CSAPPGQGKRAHYEQYF. The DNA for the CDR3 is TGCAGTGCCCCACCGGGACAGGGGAAAAGGGCCCACTACGAGCAGTACTTC.

V usage is TRBV12-3 or TRBV12-4 and J usage is TRBJ2-1; D unresolved. This CDR3 spans 12 amino acids. Between the trimmed V and J ends, which lost 5 bases and 7 bases, there was a span of 9 bases. CDR3 protein: CASSTTLNEQFF. In nucleotides, the CDR3 is TGTGCCAGCAGTACGACGCTGAATGAGCAGTTCTTC.

This rearrangement joins TRBV14 to TRBJ2-2, with 7 bases fitting TRBD2. V shed 1 base, J shed 5 bases, and the junction held 10 bases outside the gene matches. Germline assignment: CDR1 SGHDN and CDR2 FVKESK. This CDR3 has 17 amino acids. CDR3 bases: TGTGCCAGCAGCCAAGTGAGAGGCGGGGGATCGACCGGGGAGCTGTTTTTT. Amino acids: CASSQVRGGGSTGELFF. The variable domain in full, with the rest retrieved from reference TRBV14 and TRBJ2-2, is EAGVTQFPSHSVIEKGQTVTLRCDPISGHDNLYWYRRVMGKEIKFLLHFVKESKQDESGMPNNRFLAERTGGTYSTLKVQPAELEDSGVYFCASSQVRGGGSTGELFFGEGSRLTVL.

The J gene is TRBJ2-2, the V gene TRBV5-4; 7 nucleotides match TRBD2. Trimming removed 3 bases from V and 7 bases from J; junction bases left unmatched: 18. The CDR3 extends over 18 amino acids. In germline, CDR1 is SGHNT, CDR2 YYREEE (reference sequence). The CDR3 loop reads CASSSGTNSPVWGGELFF. CDR3 nucleotides: TGTGCCAGCAGCTCCGGGACTAACTCCCCTGTCTGGGGCGGGGAGCTGTTTTTT. The full variable domain, in which reference TRBV5-4 and TRBJ2-2 provide the parts outside the CDR3, is ETGVTQSPTHLIKTRGQQVTLRCSSQSGHNTVSWYQQALGQGPQFIFQYYREEENGRGNFPPRFSGLQFPNYSSELNVNALELDDSALYLCASSSGTNSPVWGGELFFGEGSRLTVL.